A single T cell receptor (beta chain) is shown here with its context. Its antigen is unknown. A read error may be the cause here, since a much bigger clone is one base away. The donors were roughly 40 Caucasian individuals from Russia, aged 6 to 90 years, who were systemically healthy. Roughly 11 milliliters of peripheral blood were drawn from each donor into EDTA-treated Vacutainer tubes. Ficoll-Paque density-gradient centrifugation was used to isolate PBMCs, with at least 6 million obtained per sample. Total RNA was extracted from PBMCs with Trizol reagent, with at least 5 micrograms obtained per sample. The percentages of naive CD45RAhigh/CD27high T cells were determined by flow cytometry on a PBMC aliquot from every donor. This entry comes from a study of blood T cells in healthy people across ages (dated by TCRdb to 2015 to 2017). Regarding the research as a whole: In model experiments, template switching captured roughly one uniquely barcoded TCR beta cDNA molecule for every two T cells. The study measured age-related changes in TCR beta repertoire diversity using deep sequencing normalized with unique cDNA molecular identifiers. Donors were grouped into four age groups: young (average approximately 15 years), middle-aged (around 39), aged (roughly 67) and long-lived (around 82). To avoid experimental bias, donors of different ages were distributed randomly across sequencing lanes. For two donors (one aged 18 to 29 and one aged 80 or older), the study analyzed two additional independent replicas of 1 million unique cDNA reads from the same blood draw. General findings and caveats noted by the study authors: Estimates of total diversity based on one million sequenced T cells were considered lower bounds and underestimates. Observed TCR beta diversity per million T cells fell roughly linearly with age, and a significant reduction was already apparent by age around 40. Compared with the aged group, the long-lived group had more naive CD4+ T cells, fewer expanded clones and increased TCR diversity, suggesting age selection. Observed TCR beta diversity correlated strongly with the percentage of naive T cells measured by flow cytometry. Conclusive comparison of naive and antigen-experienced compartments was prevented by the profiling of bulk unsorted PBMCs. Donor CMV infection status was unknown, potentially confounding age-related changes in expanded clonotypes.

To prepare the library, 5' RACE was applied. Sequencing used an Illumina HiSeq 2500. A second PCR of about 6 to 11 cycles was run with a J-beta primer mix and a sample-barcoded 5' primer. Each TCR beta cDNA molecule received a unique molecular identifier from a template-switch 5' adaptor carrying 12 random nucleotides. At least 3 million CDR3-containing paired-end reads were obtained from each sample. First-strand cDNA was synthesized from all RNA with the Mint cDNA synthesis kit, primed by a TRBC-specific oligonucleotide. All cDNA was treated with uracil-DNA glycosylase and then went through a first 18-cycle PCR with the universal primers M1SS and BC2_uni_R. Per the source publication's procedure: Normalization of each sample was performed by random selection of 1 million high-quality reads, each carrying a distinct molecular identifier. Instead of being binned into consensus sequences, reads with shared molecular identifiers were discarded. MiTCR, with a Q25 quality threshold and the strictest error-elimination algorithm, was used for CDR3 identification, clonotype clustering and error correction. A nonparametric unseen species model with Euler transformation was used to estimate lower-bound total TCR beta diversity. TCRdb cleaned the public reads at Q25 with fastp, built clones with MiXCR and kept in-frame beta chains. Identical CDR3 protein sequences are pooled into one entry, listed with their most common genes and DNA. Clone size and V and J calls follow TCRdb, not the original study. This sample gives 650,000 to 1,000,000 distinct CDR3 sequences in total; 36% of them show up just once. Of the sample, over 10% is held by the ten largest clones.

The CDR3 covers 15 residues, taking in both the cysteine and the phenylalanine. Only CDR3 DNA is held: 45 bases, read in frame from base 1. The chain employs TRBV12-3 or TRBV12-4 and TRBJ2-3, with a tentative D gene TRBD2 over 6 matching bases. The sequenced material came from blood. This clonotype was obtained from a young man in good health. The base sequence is TGTGCCAGCAGTTCCTCAGACCCGGGACTCGATACGCGGTATTTT. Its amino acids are CASSSSDPGLDTRYF.